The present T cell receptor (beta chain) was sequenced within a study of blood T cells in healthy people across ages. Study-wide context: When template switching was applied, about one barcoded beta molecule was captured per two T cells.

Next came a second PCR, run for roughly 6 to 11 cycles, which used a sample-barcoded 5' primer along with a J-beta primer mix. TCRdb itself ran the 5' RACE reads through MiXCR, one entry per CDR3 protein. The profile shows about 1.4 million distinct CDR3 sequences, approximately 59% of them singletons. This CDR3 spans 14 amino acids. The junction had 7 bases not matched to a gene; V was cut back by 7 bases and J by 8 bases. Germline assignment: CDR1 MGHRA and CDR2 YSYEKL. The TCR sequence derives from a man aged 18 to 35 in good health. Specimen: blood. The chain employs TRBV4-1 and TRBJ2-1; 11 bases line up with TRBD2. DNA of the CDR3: TGCGCCAGCACAAGGACTAGCGGGTCGGATGAGCAGTTCTTC. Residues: CASTRTSGSDEQFF.